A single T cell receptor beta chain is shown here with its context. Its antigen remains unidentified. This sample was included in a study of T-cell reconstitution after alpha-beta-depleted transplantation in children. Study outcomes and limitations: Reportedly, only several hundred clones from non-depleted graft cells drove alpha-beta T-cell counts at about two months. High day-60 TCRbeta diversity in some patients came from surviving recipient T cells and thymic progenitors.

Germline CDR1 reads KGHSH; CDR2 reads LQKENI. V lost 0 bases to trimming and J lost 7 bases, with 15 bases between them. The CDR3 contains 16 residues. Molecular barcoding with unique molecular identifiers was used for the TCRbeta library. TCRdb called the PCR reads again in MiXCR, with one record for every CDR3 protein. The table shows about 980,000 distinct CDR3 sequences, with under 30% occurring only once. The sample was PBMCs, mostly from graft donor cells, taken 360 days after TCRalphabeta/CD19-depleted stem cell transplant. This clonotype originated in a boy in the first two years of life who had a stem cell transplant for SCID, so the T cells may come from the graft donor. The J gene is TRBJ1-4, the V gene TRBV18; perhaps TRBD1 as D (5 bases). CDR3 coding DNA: TGTGCCAGCTCACCACCCGGGAGGGGTGAAGTTGAAAAACTGTTTTTT. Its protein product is CASSPPGRGEVEKLFF.